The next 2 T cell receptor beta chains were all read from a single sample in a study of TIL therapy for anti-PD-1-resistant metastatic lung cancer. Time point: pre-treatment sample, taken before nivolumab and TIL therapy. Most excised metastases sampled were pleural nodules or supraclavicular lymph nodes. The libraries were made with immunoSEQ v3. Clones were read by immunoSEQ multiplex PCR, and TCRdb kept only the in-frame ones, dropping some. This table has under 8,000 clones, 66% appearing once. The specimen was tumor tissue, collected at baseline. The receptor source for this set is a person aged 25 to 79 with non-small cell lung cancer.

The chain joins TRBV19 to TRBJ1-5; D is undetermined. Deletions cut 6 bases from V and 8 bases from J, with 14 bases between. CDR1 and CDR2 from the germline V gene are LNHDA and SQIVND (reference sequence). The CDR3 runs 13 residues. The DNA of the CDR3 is TGTGCCAGTAGCCACTCCTCGCCGGAGCCCCAGCATTTT. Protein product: CASSHSSPEPQHF.

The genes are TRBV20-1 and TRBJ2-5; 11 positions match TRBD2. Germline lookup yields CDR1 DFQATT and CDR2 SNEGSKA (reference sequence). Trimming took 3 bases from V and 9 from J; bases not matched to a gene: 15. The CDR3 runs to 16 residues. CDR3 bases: TGCAGTGCTAGTTTTCTATCTAGCGGGGGGTCCGCGTCCCAGTACTTC. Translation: CSASFLSSGGSASQYF.